This T cell receptor (beta chain) derives from a study of T cell responses to AZD1222 COVID-19 vaccine. About the study: Pooling was applied to second doses at about 4 or about 12 weeks.

A remark on this clone: Its target is not known.

Sequenced by immunoSEQ multiplex PCR; TCRdb stores in-frame clones only, minus some. The sample has 100,000 to 140,000 clones, 89% seen once; the top ten hold about 6.6%. Points from the study as a whole: Reports say nearly half of spike-specific TCRs go after unmutated variant regions. After the peak T cell response, and only then, were repertoires sampled. The donor cohort was predominantly white British with a female majority, and clonal diversity may have been underestimated.

The sample in question was peripheral blood, obtained on day 0 of AZD1222 vaccination. The receptor's source is an adult in good health.

CDR3 DNA: TGTGCCTGGAGTGTAGGTCAGTTACTGGACGAGCAGTACTTC. Protein: CAWSVGQLLDEQYF. The rearrangement joins TRBV30 to TRBJ2-7; D gene unclear. Deletions cut 0 bases from V and 5 bases from J, with 14 bases between. Germline lookup yields CDR1 GTSNPN and CDR2 SVGIG (reference sequence). The CDR3 has 14 amino acids.